This T cell receptor beta chain was found in a study of siplizumab effects on memory and regulatory T cells. General study findings and limits: The mean Treg-derived percentage of mappable alloreactive CD4+ clones was 65% to 75% with siplizumab compared with approximately 25% in controls. Siplizumab cultures yielded proliferating Tregs whose suppressive function was not confirmed.

Comment on this clone: What it recognizes is unknown.

Method: immunoSEQ multiplex PCR; TCRdb's copy keeps in-frame clones and lacks some. The repertoire holds 70,000 or so clones, over 75% seen once, with about 1.7% in the top ten. V trimming: 6 bases; J trimming: 2 bases; junction bases outside the gene matches: 17. The CDR3 totals 19 residues. Germline CDR1 is LNHDA and CDR2 is SQIVND (reference sequence). The source material was Tregs sorted from blood. The receptor was isolated from a human donor in good health. The rearrangement links TRBV19 to TRBJ1-5, with TRBD1 matching 9 bases. The DNA of the CDR3 is TGTGCCAGTAGCTTAGGGACAGGGTCTACCGGAGTTGGCAATCAGCCCCAGCATTTT. The encoded protein is CASSLGTGSTGVGNQPQHF.